This TCR beta chain was identified during a study of T cells in Graves' hyperthyroidism and ophthalmopathy (dated by TCRdb to the late 2010s). Notes on the research overall: Peripheral blood samples were taken at initial diagnosis, before any treatment was given. A discovery cohort of about 100 patients, roughly 45 with Graves' ophthalmopathy and more than 55 with stable Graves' hyperthyroidism, was used to find distinguishing TCR V-J signatures. Prospective prediction of ophthalmopathy was tested in an independent validation cohort consisting of 18 hyperthyroidism patients and 17 patients who later progressed to ophthalmopathy. The roughly 90 discovery patients were divided at random into training and test sets in a 7:3 ratio. In addition, the study compared T-cell repertoires in thyroid tissue and in blood from six Graves' hyperthyroidism patients. After blood sampling, hyperthyroidism patients were treated with methimazole at a starting dose of 30 mg daily, and ophthalmopathy patients were treated with high-dose intravenous methylprednisolone. The paper describes TCR Vbeta CDR3 sequencing of 120 to 150 peripheral blood samples, made up of 43 ophthalmopathy patients, roughly 75 hyperthyroidism patients and some 17 progressor patients. Overall study outcomes, separate from this receptor: In cross-validation, a model built on a 13 V-J signature told ophthalmopathy apart from stable hyperthyroidism with approximately 90% sensitivity and 81% to 82% specificity, and in testing the same model reached 80%/75%. No statistical method was used to set the sample size in advance, and investigators knew the group allocation. Most expanded thyroid clonotypes (frequency above 0.001) were also detected in blood, a finding suggesting that blood repertoires may reflect thyroid immune responses. During validation, the model predicted progression to ophthalmopathy a median of around six months ahead of onset, with almost 71% sensitivity and under 85% specificity.

Only a few counts were recorded for this clonotype. Its antigen specificity is not known. Qualities for individual bases were not recorded, and no much larger clone is one base off. The junction carries 12 bases between V and J, which are trimmed by 0 bases and 6 bases respectively. CDR1 and CDR2 are drawn from the germline V gene: SGHVS, FNYEAQ. From the cysteine through the phenylalanine, the CDR3 covers 15 amino acids. Kept here is only the CDR3 DNA, which spans 45 bases and is read in frame from base 1. A patient counted as having stable Graves' hyperthyroidism if no progression to ophthalmopathy occurred over 18 months of follow-up. Hyperthyroidism patients were aged 18 to 65 years and newly diagnosed, with disease duration of less than 2 months. Patients with uncontrolled infections, other autoimmune diseases, pregnancy or lactation were excluded. Diagnoses were established on the basis of clinical symptoms, serum thyroxine and TRAb, thyroid ultrasound, and orbital computed tomography. Ficoll-Paque density gradient centrifugation was used to isolate PBMCs from around 9.1 ml of fresh peripheral blood. Total RNA was extracted with Trizol reagent, and quality was checked on an Agilent 2100 Bioanalyzer.

The TCR beta CDR3 regions were amplified from the RNA transcripts. For the first round of RT-PCR on the TCR CDR3, the HTBI primer set was used together with the Qiagen OneStep RT-PCR kit. A second multiplex PCR round built the libraries, followed by size selection and purification. Paired-end sequencing of the libraries was performed with 100 bp reads on an Illumina HiSeq2000. On the study's bioinformatics: Raw data were processed with SOAPnuke, discarding reads with adapters, uncalled bases, mean Phred below 15, or no exact constant-primer or identifier match. High-quality paired reads were merged using COPE v1.2.5, and each unique nucleotide sequence was defined as a clonotype. Clonotypes were aligned to IMGT TRBV, TRBD and TRBJ reference segments using MiTCR v1.1. The analysis was restricted to V-J combinations with a frequency above 0.0001, which together covered 99% to 99.2% of the repertoires. The TCS score was defined as the ratio of F50 (clonal expansion) to E x V (chaos), calculated using BLOSUM62-based TCRdist between CDR3 peptides within each V-J. Welch's t-statistics and random forest reduced roughly 540 V-J features to 13, which were used in a naive Bayes classifier (R e1071). The public reads were run again by TCRdb, first through fastp at Q25 and then through MiXCR, and only productive beta chains were kept. When rows share a CDR3 protein, they turn into one entry using the most common DNA and genes. Here the V and J calls rest on TCRdb's processing, not on the authors' analysis. The sample includes about 720,000 distinct CDR3 sequences, with approximately 16% observed a single time. The ten largest clones add up to over 7.5% of the sample.

Input material: blood. The sequence was collected from a man aged 18 to 29 with Graves' hyperthyroidism. The chain links TRBV7-6 with TRBJ2-1, with no confidently assigned D gene. The nucleotide sequence reads TGTGCCAGCAGCTTAGCAGAGTACCCTTCCAATGAGCAGTTCTTC. Translated, this is CASSLAEYPSNEQFF.